This T cell receptor beta chain stems from a study of blood T cell repertoires in COVID-19. As for the study in general: Samples representing acute and convalescent COVID-19 were sourced from the United States, Italy and Spain. From T cells, B-cell-depleted T cells, or PBMCs came the material, which was cDNA or gDNA.

This clone was seen more than once but under ten times. CDR1 SGHDT and CDR2 YYEEEE come from the germline V gene. The CDR3 has 15 amino acids. J gave up 1 base and V 2 bases, and 4 bases lay outside the gene matches. Original processing notes: Reference gene primer amplification gave nucleated cell count estimates. This table comes from immunoSEQ multiplex PCR, and its TCRdb copy is limited to in-frame clones, with some not included. The V and J calls and clone size were taken over from that table, and D and trimming were inferred from the DNA. The table lists under 150,000 clones, 65% to 85% of them singletons.

This clonotype originated in a man between 65 and 85 years old with acute or convalescent COVID-19. This chain connects TRBV5-6 to TRBJ1-2; 8 bases match TRBD1. Specimen: peripheral blood. CDR3 protein: CASSFWDRSNYGYTF. The CDR3 DNA sequence: TGTGCCAGCAGCTTTTGGGACAGGAGTAACTATGGCTACACCTTC.